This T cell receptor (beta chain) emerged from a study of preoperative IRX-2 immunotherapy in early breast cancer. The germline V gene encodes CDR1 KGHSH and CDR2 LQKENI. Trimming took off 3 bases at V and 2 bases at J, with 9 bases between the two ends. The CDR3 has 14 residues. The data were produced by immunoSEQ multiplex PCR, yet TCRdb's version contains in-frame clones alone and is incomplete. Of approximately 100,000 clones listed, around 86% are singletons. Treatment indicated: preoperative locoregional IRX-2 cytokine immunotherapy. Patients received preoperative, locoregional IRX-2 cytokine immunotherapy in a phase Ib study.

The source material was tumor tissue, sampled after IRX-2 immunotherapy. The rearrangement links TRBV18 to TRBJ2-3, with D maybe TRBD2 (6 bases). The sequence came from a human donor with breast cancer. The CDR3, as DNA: TGTGCCAGCTCACCGGAGGGTGTCACAGATACGCAGTATTTT. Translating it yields CASSPEGVTDTQYF.